This note documents a single T cell receptor beta chain sequence. Trimming removed 1 base from V and 2 bases from J, with 5 bases in between. Germline-derived CDR1 and CDR2 are MNHEY and SVGAGI. CDR3 length: 13 amino acids. This record belongs to a study of technical replicates of blood from a handful of donors. Here immunoSEQ multiplex PCR was the method, and the copy in TCRdb shows in-frame clones only, minus some. Of approximately 13,000 clones listed, approximately 86% were seen once; the top ten hold 9.5% to 12%. Specimen: PBMCs. The chain combines TRBV6-5 with TRBJ1-2; D gene unclear. The clonotype originates from a human donor in good health. This CDR3 reads CASSYYLNYGYTF. The DNA of the CDR3 is TGTGCCAGCAGTTACTACCTAAACTATGGCTACACCTTC.